The following is a TCR beta chain sequence with its context. This specimen belongs to a study of blood T cell repertoires in COVID-19. This CDR3 has 11 amino acids. CDR1 and CDR2 (germline): SNHLY, FYNNEI. Between the trimmed V and J ends, which lost 5 bases and 8 bases, there was a span of 9 bases. Per the original data handling: By means of reference gene primer amplification, nucleated cell counts were estimated. Assay: immunoSEQ multiplex PCR; the TCRdb copy retains only in-frame clones and omits some. V and J calls and clone size are those listed in that table; D and trimming were worked out from the DNA. Found here are 37,000 or so clones, more than 85% of them singletons; the top ten hold about 63%.

This TCR was sampled from a man between 65 and 85 years old with acute or convalescent COVID-19. The V call is TRBV2, the J call TRBJ1-2, with D unclear. The sample was peripheral blood. Here the CDR3 reads CASSQKEGYTF. The CDR3 nucleotides are TGTGCCAGCAGTCAAAAGGAGGGCTACACCTTC.